This TCR beta chain was identified during a study of neurological immune-mediated disorders. The CDR3 runs 13 residues. From germline, CDR1 is MNHNS and CDR2 SASEGT. After removal of 6 bases from V and 10 bases from J, the junction contained 11 bases not matched to a gene. A 10-nucleotide random UMI tagged transcripts in template-switch 5'RACE cDNA synthesis. MiXCR, run by TCRdb on the 5' RACE reads, gives a single entry per CDR3 protein. The sample lists over 65,000 distinct CDR3 sequences, approximately 2.4% occurring once. Whole-study findings and limits: No expanded-clone CDR3 amino acid sequence recurred across subjects, suggesting private TCR-beta repertoires. Any association between clinical or MRI features and the multiple sclerosis repertoire cluster was absent. One related-CDR3 cluster, identified by phylogenetic grouping, held the repertoires of 18 of 34 multiple sclerosis patients and was a possible signature.

This clonotype showed up many times. Its matching antigen is unknown. The chain joins TRBV6-1 to TRBJ1-2, with 7 bases that match TRBD1. Material for sequencing was PBMCs. This sequence originates from a woman in her 30s with multiple sclerosis. This CDR3 is CASRTGSFEDYTF. The CDR3 coding sequence is TGTGCCAGCAGGACAGGGAGTTTTGAGGACTACACCTTC.